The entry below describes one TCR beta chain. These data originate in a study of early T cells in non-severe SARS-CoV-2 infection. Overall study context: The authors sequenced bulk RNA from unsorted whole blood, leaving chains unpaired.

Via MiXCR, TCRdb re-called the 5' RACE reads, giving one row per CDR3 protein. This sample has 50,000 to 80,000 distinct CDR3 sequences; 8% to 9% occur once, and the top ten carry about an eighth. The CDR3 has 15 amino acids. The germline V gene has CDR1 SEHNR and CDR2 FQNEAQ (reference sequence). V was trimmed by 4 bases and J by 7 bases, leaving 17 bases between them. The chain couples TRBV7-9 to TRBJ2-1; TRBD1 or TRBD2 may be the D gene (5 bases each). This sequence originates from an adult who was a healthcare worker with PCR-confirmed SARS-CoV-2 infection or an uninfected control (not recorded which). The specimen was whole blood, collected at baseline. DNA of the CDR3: TGTGCCAGCAGCTCGGTTTCGGGAAAGGGGAATGAGCAGTTCTTC. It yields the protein CASSSVSGKGNEQFF.